The clone carrying this T cell receptor (beta chain) was found a few times. Trimming took off 2 bases at V and 5 bases at J, with 3 bases between the two ends. From germline, CDR1 is KGHSH and CDR2 LQKENI. The CDR3 is 11 residues long. This specimen belongs to a study of control samples from healthy donors and cancer patients. Here immunoSEQ multiplex PCR was the method, and the copy in TCRdb shows in-frame clones only, minus some. The table includes over 200,000 clones, approximately 80% detected once. Sequenced material: PBMCs. This receptor was taken from a woman in her fifties or sixties with lung cancer. The V and J genes are TRBV18 and TRBJ2-5, with D unclear. In nucleotides, the CDR3 is TGTGCCAGCTCACCATGGGAGACCCAGTACTTC. It codes for CASSPWETQYF.